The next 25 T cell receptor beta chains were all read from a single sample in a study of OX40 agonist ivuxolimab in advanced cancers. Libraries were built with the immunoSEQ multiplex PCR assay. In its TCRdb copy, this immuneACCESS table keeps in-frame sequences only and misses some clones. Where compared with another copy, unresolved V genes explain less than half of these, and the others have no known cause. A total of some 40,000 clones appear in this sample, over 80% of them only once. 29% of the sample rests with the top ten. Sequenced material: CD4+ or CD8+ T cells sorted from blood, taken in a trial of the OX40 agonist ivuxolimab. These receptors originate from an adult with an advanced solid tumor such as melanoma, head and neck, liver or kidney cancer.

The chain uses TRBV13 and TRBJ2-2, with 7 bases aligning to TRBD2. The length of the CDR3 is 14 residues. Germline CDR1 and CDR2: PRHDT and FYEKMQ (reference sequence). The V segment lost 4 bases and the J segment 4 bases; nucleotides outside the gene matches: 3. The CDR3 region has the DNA TGTGCCAGCAGCTCGCGGGAGTTCACCGGGGAGCTGTTTTTT. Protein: CASSSREFTGELFF.

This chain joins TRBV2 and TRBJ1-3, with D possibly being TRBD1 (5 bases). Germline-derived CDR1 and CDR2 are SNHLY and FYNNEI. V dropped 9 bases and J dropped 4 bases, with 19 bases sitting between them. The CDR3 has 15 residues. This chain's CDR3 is CARSPFREGGNTIYF. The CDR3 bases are TGTGCCAGAAGTCCTTTCAGGGAAGGGGGAAACACCATATATTTT.

The CDR3 DNA reads TGTGCCTGGGGCAATCAGGGGACAATTGATGGCTACACCTTC. Translated: CAWGNQGTIDGYTF. V is TRBV30 and J is TRBJ1-2; a possible D gene is TRBD1 (6 bases). CDR3 length: 14 amino acids. V was clipped by 5 bases and J by 6 bases, with 19 bases between them. CDR1 and CDR2 (germline): GTSNPN, SVGIG (reference sequence).

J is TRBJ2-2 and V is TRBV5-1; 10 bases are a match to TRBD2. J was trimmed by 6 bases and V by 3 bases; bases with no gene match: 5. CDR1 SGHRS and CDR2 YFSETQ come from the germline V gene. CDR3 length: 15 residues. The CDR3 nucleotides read TGCGCCAGCAGCTGGGGGGGACTAGCGTCCGGGGAGCTGTTTTTT. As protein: CASSWGGLASGELFF.

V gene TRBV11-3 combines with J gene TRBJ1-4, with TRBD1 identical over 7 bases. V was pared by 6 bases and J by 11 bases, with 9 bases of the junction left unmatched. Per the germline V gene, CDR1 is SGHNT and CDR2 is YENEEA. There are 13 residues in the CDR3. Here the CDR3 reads CASRQDRPSKLFF. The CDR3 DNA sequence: TGTGCCAGCAGGCAGGACAGGCCAAGTAAACTGTTTTTT.

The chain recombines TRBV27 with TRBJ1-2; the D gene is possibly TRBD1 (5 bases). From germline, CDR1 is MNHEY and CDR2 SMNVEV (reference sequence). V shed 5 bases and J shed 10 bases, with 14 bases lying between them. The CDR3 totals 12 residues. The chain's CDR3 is CASSTTGTFYTF. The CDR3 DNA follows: TGTGCCAGCAGTACAACCGGGACTTTCTACACCTTC.

The DNA of the CDR3 is TGTGCCAGCAGTTTCGCACTAGCGGGAGGTCCCTACGAGCAGTACTTC. Translated: CASSFALAGGPYEQYF. The rearrangement uses TRBV7-2 and TRBJ2-7; 12 bases line up with TRBD2. The germline gives CDR1 SGHTA, CDR2 FQGNSA. Unmatched junction bases numbered 8, after V lost 6 bases and J lost 2 bases. This CDR3 has 16 residues.

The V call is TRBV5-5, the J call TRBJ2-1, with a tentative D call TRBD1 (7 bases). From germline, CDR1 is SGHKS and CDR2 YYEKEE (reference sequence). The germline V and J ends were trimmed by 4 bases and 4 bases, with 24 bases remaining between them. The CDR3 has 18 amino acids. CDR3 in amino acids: CASSRTTGGTAKYNEQFF. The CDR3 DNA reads TGTGCCAGCAGCAGAACGACGGGCGGGACAGCCAAATACAATGAGCAGTTCTTC.

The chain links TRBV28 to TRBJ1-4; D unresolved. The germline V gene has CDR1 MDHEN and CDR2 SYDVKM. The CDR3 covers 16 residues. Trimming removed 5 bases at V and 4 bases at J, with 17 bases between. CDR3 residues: CASSTQTEGLNEKLFF. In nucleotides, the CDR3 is TGTGCCAGCAGTACACAAACAGAAGGGCTTAATGAAAAACTGTTTTTT.

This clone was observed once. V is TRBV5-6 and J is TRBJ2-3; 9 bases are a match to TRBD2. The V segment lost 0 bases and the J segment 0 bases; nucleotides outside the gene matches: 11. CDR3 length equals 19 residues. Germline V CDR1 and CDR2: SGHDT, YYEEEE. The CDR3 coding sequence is TGTGCCAGCAGCTTGGAGGCGGGAGGGCCACTAGCTAGCACAGATACGCAGTATTTT. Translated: CASSLEAGGPLASTDTQYF.

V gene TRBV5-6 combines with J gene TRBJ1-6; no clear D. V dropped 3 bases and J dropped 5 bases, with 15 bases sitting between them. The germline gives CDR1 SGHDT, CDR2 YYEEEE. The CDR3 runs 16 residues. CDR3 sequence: CASSSLRPKNNSPLHF. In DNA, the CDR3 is TGTGCCAGCAGCTCACTACGACCCAAAAATAATTCACCCCTCCACTTT.

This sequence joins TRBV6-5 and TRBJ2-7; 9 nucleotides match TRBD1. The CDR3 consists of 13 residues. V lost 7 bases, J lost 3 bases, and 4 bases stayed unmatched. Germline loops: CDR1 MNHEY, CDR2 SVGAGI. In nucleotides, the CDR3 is TGTGCCAGCAATGACAGGGGGTACTACGAGCAGTACTTC. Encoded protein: CASNDRGYYEQYF.

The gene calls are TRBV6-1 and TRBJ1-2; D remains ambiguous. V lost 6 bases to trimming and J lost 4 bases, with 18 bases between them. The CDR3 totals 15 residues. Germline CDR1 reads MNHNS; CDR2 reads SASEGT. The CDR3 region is CASSPPAGRLYGYTF. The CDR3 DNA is TGTGCCAGCAGCCCGCCGGCAGGCCGACTCTATGGCTACACCTTC.

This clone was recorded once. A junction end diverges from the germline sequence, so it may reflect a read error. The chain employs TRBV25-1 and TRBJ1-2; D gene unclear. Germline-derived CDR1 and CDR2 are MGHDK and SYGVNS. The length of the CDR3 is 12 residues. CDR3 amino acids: CASSEGSYSYTF. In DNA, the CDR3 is TGTGCCAGCAGTGAAGGCAGCTATAGCTACACCTTC.

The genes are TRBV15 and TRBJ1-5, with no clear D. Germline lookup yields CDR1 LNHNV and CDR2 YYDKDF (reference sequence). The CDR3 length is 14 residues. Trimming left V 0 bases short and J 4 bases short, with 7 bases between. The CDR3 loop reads CATSREASNQPQHF. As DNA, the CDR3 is TGTGCCACCAGCAGAGAGGCATCGAATCAGCCCCAGCATTTT.

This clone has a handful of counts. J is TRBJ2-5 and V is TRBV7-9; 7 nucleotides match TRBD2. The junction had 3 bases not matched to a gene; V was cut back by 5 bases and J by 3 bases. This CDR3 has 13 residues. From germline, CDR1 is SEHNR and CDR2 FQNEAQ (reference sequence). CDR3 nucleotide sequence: TGTGCCAGCAGCCCGCGGGAGAAAGAGACCCAGTACTTC. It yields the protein CASSPREKETQYF.

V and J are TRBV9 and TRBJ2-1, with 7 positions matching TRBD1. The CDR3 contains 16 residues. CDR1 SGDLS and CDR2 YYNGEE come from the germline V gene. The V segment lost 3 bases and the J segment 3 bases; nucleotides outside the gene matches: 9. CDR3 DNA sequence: TGTGCCAGCAGCGGGAGCCGGGACAGAGTCTACAATGAGCAGTTCTTC. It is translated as CASSGSRDRVYNEQFF.

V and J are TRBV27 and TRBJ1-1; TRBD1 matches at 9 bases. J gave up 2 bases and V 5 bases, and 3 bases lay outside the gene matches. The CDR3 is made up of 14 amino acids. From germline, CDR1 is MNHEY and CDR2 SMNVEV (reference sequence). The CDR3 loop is CASSAGQGNTEAFF. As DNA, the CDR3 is TGTGCCAGCAGTGCGGGACAGGGAAACACTGAAGCTTTCTTT.

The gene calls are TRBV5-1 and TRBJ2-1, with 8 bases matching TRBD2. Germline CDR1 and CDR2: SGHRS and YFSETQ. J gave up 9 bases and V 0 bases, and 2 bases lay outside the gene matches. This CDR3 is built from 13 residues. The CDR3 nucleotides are TGCGCCAGCAGCTTGGGACTAGCGAGTGAGCAGTTCTTC. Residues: CASSLGLASEQFF.

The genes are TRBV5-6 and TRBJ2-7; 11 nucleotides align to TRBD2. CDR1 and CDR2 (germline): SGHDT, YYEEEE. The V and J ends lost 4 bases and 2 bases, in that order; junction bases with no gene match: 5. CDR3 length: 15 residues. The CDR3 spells CASSPGLAATYEQYF. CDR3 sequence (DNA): TGTGCCAGCAGCCCGGGACTAGCGGCGACCTACGAGCAGTACTTC.

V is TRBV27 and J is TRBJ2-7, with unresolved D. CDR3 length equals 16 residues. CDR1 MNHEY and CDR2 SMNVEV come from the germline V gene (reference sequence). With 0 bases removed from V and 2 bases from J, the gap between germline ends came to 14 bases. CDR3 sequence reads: CASSLSGSSWAYEQYF. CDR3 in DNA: TGTGCCAGCAGTTTATCGGGCAGCTCATGGGCCTACGAGCAGTACTTC.

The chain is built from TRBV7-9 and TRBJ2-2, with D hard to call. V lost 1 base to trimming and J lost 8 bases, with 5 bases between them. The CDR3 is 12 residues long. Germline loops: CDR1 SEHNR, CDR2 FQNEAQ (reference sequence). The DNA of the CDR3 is TGTGCCAGCAGCTTAGGGTATGGGGAGCTGTTTTTT. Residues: CASSLGYGELFF.

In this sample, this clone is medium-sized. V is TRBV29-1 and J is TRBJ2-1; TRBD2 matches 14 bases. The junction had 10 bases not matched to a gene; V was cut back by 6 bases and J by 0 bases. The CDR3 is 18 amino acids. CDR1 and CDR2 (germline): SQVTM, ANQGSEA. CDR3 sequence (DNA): TGCAGCGTCCGTGGGACTAGCGGGAGAGTGAGCTCCTACAATGAGCAGTTCTTC. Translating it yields CSVRGTSGRVSSYNEQFF.

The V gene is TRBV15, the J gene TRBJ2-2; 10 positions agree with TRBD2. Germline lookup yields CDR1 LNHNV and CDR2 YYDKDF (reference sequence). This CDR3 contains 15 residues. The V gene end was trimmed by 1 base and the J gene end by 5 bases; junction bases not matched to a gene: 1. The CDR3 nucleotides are TGTGCCACCAGCAGAGGAGCGGGAGGGACCGGGGAGCTGTTTTTT. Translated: CATSRGAGGTGELFF.

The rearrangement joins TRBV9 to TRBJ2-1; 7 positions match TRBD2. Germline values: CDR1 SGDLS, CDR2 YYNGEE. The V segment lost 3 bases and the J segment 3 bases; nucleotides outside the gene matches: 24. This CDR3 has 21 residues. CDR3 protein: CASSGLKGFGRASGVYNEQFF. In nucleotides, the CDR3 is TGTGCCAGCAGCGGCTTAAAGGGATTCGGAAGGGCTAGCGGCGTCTACAATGAGCAGTTCTTC.